This T cell receptor beta chain was recovered during a study of T cells after yellow fever vaccination. TCRdb recomputed calls from the 5' RACE reads with MiXCR, one row per CDR3 protein. The sample has nearly 350,000 distinct CDR3 sequences; about 7.8% are singletons. This clonotype was counted between two and nine times. The receptor was derived from a man in his late teens or twenties who received the YFV17D yellow fever vaccine. The material sequenced was PBMCs, taken 35 to 50 days after the first yellow fever vaccination.

The DNA for the CDR3 is TGCGCCAGCAGCCACGCAGGGGGCTATGGCTACACCTTC. Protein product: CASSHAGGYGYTF. The chain couples TRBV4-3 to TRBJ1-2; 7 nucleotides line up with TRBD1. CDR1 is LGHNA and CDR2 is YSLEER in the germline V gene. The CDR3 sequence is 13 residues long. V lost 3 bases, J lost 4 bases, and 2 bases stayed unmatched.